The next 7 T cell receptor beta chains were all read from a single sample in a study of T cell repertoires in cytomegalovirus infection. A single record per CDR3 protein comes from TCRdb applying MiXCR to the reads. In the table there are about 500,000 distinct CDR3 sequences, roughly a third of which are singletons. These TCRs' antigens remain unknown. Specimen: cultured PBMCs, collected from culture after CMV antigen stimulation. The receptors derive from a human donor in good health (CMV status not recorded). Some clones in this sample may be carry-over from other donors' samples.

V gene TRBV5-6 combines with J gene TRBJ1-1; weak D call: TRBD1 (6 bases). V lost 0 bases to trimming and J lost 3 bases, with 18 bases between them. CDR1 and CDR2 (germline): SGHDT, YYEEEE. The CDR3 is 17 amino acids. The CDR3 DNA follows: TGTGCCAGCAGCTTGGGACCCCGACAGGTATTGGACACTGAAGCTTTCTTT. Translation gives CASSLGPRQVLDTEAFF.

This rearrangement joins TRBV27 to TRBJ1-5; D ambiguous. CDR1 is MNHEY and CDR2 is SMNVEV in the germline V gene (reference sequence). V lost 0 bases to trimming and J lost 5 bases, with 5 bases between them. The CDR3 totals 13 residues. CDR3 protein: CASSLSGHQPQHF. Written as DNA, the CDR3 is TGTGCCAGCAGTTTATCTGGGCATCAGCCCCAGCATTTT.

DNA for the CDR3: TGTGCCAGCAGTCCGGGACGGTCTCGAGAGACCCAGTACTTC. This sequence encodes CASSPGRSRETQYF. The chain recombines TRBV12-3 or TRBV12-4 with TRBJ2-5; tentatively, D is TRBD1 or TRBD2 (5 bases each). The CDR3 covers 14 residues. The V end was cut by 5 bases, the J end by 4 bases, with 14 bases between.

In its sample, this clonotype was seen many times. The chain combines TRBV11-3 with TRBJ2-1; D gene uncertain. Germline values: CDR1 SGHNT, CDR2 YENEEA. The V and J ends lost 1 base and 7 bases respectively, with 8 bases between them. This CDR3 has 13 residues. The CDR3 sequence is CASSLARPNEQFF. The CDR3, as DNA: TGTGCCAGCAGCTTAGCTAGACCTAATGAGCAGTTCTTC.

CDR3 nucleotide sequence: TGTGCCAGCAGCTTGGACCCGGGCACGGGAGAGCAGTTCTTC. This encodes CASSLDPGTGEQFF. The genes are TRBV5-4 and TRBJ2-1, with TRBD2 as a possible D gene (5 bases). The CDR3 has 14 residues. V dropped 0 bases and J dropped 10 bases, with 14 bases sitting between them. Germline assignment: CDR1 SGHNT and CDR2 YYREEE (reference sequence).

About this clonotype: This may come from a read error, since a much larger clone is one base off. Here the CDR3 omits its conserved ending phenylalanine or tryptophan, so a read error is the likely source. The rearrangement joins TRBV7-2 to TRBJ1-5; possibly TRBD1 for D (5 bases). Germline V CDR1 and CDR2: SGHTA, FQGNSA. V gave up 0 bases and J gave up 8 bases, with 14 bases separating them. The CDR3 covers 15 residues. The CDR3 protein is CASSLARVSREPQHI. CDR3 in DNA: TGTGCCAGCAGCTTAGCCCGGGTGAGCAGGGAGCCCCAGCATATT.

This clonotype was seen more than once but under ten times. V gene TRBV4-3 combines with J gene TRBJ2-2, with no clear D. CDR3 length: 16 residues. V gave up 0 bases and J gave up 0 bases, with 8 bases separating them. Per the germline V gene, CDR1 is LGHNA and CDR2 is YSLEER. CDR3: CASSQDRRANTGELFF. The CDR3 bases are TGCGCCAGCAGCCAAGACAGAAGAGCGAACACCGGGGAGCTGTTTTTT.